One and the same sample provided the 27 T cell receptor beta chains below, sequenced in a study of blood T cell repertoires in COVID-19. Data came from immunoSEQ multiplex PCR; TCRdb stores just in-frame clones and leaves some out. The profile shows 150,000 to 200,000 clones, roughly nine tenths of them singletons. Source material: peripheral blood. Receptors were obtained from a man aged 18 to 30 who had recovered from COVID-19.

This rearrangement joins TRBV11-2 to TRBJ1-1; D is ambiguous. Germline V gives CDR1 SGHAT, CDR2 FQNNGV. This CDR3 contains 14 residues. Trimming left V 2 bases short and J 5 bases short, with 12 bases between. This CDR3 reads CASSLLSGGTEAFF. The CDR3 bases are TGTGCCAGCAGCTTATTGTCAGGAGGGACTGAAGCTTTCTTT.

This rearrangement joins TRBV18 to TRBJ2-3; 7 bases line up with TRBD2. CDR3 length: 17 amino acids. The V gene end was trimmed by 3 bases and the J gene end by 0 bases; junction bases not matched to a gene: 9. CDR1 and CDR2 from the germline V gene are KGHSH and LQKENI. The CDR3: CASSPQGAGLSTDTQYF. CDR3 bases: TGTGCCAGCTCACCGCAGGGAGCGGGACTTAGCACAGATACGCAGTATTTT.

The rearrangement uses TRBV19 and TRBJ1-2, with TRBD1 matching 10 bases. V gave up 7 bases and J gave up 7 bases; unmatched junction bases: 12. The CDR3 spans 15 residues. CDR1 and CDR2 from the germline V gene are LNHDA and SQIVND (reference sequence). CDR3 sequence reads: CASNPIRGQGFGYTF. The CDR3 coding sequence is TGTGCCAGTAATCCCATAAGGGGACAGGGGTTTGGCTACACCTTC.

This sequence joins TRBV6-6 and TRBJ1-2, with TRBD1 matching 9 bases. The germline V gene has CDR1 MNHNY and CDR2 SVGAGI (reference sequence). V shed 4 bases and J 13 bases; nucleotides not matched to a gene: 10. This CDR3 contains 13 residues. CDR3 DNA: TGTGCCAGCAGTTCCCCCGGGACAGGGAAATCCACCTTC. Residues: CASSSPGTGKSTF.

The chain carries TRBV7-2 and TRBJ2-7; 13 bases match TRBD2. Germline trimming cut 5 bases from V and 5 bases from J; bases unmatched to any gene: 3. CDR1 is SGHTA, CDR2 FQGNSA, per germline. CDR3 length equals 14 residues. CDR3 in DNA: TGTGCCAGCAGCCAAGGACTAGCGGGAGACGAGCAGTACTTC. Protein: CASSQGLAGDEQYF.

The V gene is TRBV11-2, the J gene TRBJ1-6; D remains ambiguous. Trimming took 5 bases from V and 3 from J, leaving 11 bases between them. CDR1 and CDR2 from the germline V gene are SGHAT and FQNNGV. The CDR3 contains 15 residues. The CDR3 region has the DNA TGTGCCAGCAGCCTCCCCGGTGGCTATAATTCACCCCTCCACTTT. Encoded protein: CASSLPGGYNSPLHF.

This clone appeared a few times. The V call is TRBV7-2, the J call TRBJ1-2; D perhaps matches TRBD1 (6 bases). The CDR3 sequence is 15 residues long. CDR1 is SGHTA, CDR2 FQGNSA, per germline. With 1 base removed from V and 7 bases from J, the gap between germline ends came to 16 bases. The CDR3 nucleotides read TGTGCCAGCAGCTTAGTAGGGTCAGGGGAAGCTGGCTACACCTTC. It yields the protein CASSLVGSGEAGYTF.

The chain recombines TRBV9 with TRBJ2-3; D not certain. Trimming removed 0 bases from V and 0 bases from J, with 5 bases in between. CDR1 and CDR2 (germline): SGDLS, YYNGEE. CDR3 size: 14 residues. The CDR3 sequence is CASSVDGSTDTQYF. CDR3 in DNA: TGTGCCAGCAGCGTAGACGGGAGCACAGATACGCAGTATTTT.

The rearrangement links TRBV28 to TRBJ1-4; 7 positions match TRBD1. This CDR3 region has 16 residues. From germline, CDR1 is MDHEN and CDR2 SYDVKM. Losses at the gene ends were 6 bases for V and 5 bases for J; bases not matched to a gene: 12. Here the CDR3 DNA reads TGTGCCAGCAGGCTAGGGACAGTCCGGGCGAATGAAAAACTGTTTTTT. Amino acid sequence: CASRLGTVRANEKLFF.

CDR3 bases: TGCGCCAGCAGCCAAGGGAGCTCCTATAATTCACCCCTCCACTTT. This encodes CASSQGSSYNSPLHF. The chain joins TRBV4-3 to TRBJ1-6; D not resolved. V was cut by 1 base and J by 0 bases, with 4 bases left in between. The CDR3 is 15 amino acids. CDR1 LGHNA and CDR2 YSLEER come from the germline V gene.

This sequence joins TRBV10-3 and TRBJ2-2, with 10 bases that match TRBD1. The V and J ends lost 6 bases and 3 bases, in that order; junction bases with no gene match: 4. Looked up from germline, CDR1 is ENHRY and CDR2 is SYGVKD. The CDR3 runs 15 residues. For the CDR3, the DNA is TGTGCCATCAGAAGGACAGGGGGTGACACCGGGGAGCTGTTTTTT. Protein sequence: CAIRRTGGDTGELFF.

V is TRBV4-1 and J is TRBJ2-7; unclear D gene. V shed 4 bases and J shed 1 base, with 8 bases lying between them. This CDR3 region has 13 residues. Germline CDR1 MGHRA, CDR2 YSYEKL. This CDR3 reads CASSLKLSYEQYF. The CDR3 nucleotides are TGCGCCAGCAGCCTTAAACTGTCCTACGAGCAGTACTTC.

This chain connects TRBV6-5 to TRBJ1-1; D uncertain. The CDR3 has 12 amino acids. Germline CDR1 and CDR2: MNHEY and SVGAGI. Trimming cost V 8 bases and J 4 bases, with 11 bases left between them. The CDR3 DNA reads TGTGCCAGCGGAACGGCGGGCACTGAAGCTTTCTTT. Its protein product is CASGTAGTEAFF.

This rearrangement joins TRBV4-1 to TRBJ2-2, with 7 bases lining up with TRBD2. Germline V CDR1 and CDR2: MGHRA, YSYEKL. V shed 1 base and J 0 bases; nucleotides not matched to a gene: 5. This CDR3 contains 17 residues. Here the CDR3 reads CASSQGSSGPNTGELFF. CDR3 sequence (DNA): TGCGCCAGCAGCCAAGGGTCTAGCGGTCCGAACACCGGGGAGCTGTTTTTT.

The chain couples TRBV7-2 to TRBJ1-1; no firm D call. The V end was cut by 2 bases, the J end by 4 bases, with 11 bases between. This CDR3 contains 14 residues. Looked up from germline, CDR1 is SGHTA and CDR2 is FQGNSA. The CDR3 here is CASSLTVGTTEAFF. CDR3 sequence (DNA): TGTGCCAGCAGCTTAACCGTGGGCACCACTGAAGCTTTCTTT. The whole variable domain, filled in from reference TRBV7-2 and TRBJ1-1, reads GAGVSQSPSNKVTEKGKDVELRCDPISGHTALYWYRQSLGQGLEFLIYFQGNSAPDKSGLPSDRFSAERTGGSVSTLTIQRTQQEDSAVYLCASSLTVGTTEAFFGQGTRLTVV.

CDR3: CASSARPLGSNQPQHF. The CDR3 DNA follows: TGTGCCAGTAGTGCTCGCCCGCTCGGGAGCAATCAGCCCCAGCATTTT. This chain connects TRBV19 to TRBJ1-5; the D is unclear. V lost 5 bases to trimming and J lost 1 base, with 15 bases between them. CDR3 size: 16 residues. The germline V gene has CDR1 LNHDA and CDR2 SQIVND (reference sequence).

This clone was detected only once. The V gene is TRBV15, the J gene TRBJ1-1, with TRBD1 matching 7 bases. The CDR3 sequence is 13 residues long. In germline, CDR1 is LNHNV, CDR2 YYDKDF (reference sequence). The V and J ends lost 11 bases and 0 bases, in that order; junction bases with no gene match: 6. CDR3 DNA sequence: TGTGCCGTCAGGGGGAGCATGAACACTGAAGCTTTCTTT. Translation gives CAVRGSMNTEAFF.

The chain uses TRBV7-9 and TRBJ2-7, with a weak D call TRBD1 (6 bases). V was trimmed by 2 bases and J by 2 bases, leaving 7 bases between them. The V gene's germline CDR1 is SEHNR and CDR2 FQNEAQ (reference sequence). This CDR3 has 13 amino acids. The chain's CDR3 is CASSLQGPYEQYF. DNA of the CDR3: TGTGCCAGCAGCTTACAGGGGCCCTACGAGCAGTACTTC.

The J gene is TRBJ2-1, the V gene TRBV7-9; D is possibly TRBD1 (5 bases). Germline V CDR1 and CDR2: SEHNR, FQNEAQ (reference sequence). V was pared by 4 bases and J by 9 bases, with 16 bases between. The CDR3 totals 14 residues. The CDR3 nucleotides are TGTGCCAGCAGCTCGGACAATAGTTGGGGTGAGCAGTTCTTC. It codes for CASSSDNSWGEQFF.

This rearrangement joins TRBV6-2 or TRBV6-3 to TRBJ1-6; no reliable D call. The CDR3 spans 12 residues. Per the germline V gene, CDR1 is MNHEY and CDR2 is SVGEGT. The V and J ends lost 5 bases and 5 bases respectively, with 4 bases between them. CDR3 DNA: TGTGCCAGCAGTCAGGATAATTCACCCCTCCACTTT. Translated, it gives CASSQDNSPLHF.

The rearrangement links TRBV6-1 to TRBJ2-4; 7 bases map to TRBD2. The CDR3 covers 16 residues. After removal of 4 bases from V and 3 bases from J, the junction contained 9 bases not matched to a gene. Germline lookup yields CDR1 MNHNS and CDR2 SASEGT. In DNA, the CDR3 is TGTGCCAGCAGTGTAGGACGGCTAGCGGACAAAAACATTCAGTACTTC. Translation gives CASSVGRLADKNIQYF.

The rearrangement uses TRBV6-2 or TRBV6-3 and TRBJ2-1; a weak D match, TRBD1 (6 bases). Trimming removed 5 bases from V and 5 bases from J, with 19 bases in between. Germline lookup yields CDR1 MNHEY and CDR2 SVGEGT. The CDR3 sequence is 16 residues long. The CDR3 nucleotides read TGTGCCAGCAGTGATAGCCATTTTACAGGGAACAATGAGCAGTTCTTC. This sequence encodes CASSDSHFTGNNEQFF.

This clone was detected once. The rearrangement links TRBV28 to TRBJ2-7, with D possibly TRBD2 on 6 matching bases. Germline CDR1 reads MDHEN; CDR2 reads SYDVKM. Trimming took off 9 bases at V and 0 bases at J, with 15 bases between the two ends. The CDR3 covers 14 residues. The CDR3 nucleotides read TGTGCCAGTGTTCCGGGGGAGAGCTCCTACGAGCAGTACTTC. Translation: CASVPGESSYEQYF.

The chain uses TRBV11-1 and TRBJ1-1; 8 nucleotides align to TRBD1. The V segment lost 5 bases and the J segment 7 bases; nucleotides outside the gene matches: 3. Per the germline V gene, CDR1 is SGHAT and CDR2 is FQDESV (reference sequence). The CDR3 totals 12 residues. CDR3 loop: CASSLGTGEAFF. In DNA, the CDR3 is TGTGCCAGCAGCCTCGGGACAGGTGAAGCTTTCTTT.

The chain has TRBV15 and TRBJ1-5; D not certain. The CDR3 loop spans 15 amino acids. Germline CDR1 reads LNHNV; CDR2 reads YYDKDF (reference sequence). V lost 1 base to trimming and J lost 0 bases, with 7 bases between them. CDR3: CATSRVSNSNQPQHF. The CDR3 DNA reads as TGTGCCACCAGCAGAGTGTCCAATAGCAATCAGCCCCAGCATTTT.

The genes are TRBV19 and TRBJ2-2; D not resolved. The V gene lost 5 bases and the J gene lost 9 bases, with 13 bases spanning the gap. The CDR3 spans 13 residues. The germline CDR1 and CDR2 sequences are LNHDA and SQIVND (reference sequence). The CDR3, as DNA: TGTGCCAGTAGTTCCGTCGTGGGCCGGGAGCTGTTTTTT. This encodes CASSSVVGRELFF.

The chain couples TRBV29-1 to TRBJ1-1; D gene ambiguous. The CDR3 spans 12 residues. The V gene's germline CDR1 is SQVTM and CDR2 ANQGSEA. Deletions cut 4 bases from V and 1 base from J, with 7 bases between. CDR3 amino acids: CSVGYRNTEAFF. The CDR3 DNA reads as TGCAGCGTTGGTTACAGGAACACTGAAGCTTTCTTT.